One and the same sample provided the 28 T cell receptor beta chains below, sequenced in a study of identical twins. MiXCR was run by TCRdb on the 5' RACE reads, yielding one entry per CDR3 protein. The sample has about 890,000 distinct CDR3 sequences, roughly an eighth seen once. These data are also associated with another study on yellow fever vaccine responses in identical twins.

Material for sequencing was PBMCs. Every receptor here comes from a woman aged 18-29 years in good health.

In its sample, this clonotype was seen a few times. The V call is TRBV9, the J call TRBJ2-5; D remains ambiguous. The CDR3 covers 11 residues. Germline V gene lookup returns CDR1 SGDLS and CDR2 YYNGEE. V was trimmed by 1 base and J by 4 bases, leaving 2 bases between them. CDR3 sequence: CASSVTETQYF. The CDR3 DNA reads TGTGCCAGCAGCGTAACAGAGACCCAGTACTTC. The full variable domain, completed using reference TRBV9 and TRBJ2-5, is DSGVTQTPKHLITATGQRVTLRCSPRSGDLSVYWYQQSLDQGLQFLIQYYNGEERAKGNILERFSAQQFPDLHSELNLSSLELGDSALYFCASSVTETQYFGPGTRLLVL.

This clonotype was detected only a few times. This chain joins TRBV19 and TRBJ2-3; tentatively, D is TRBD2 (5 bases). Germline V CDR1 and CDR2: LNHDA, SQIVND (reference sequence). V lost 3 bases and J 2 bases, leaving 15 bases between the germline ends. The CDR3 has 16 residues. CDR3 loop: CASSITRVGVTDTQYF. The CDR3 bases are TGTGCCAGTAGTATTACAAGGGTCGGGGTCACAGATACGCAGTATTTT.

The rearrangement uses TRBV3-1 and TRBJ2-5, with TRBD2 matching 11 bases. Germline CDR1 LGHDT, CDR2 YNNKEL (reference sequence). This CDR3 has 15 amino acids. Trimming took 0 bases from V and 4 from J; bases not matched to a gene: 1. As DNA, the CDR3 is TGTGCCAGCAGCCAAGATGGGACTAGCGGAGAGACCCAGTACTTC. Residues: CASSQDGTSGETQYF.

The genes are TRBV20-1 and TRBJ1-1; weak D call: TRBD1 (5 bases). V was cut by 6 bases and J by 7 bases, with 18 bases left in between. Germline V lookup: CDR1 DFQATT, CDR2 SNEGSKA (reference sequence). The CDR3 runs to 13 residues. CDR3 region: CSAQGVFDGEAFF. Written as DNA, the CDR3 is TGCAGTGCCCAAGGGGTATTTGATGGTGAAGCTTTCTTT.

This clonotype has a handful of counts. The genes are TRBV12-3 or TRBV12-4 and TRBJ2-3, with 16 nucleotides matching TRBD2. CDR3 length equals 17 residues. V dropped 6 bases and J dropped 6; count of bases not matched to a gene: 9. Here the CDR3 reads CASSRGLAGGRGDTQYF. CDR3 coding DNA: TGTGCCAGCAGCAGGGGACTAGCGGGGGGGCGAGGGGATACGCAGTATTTT.

The rearrangement joins TRBV10-2 to TRBJ2-7; no clear D gene. The CDR3 consists of 12 residues. CDR1 WSHSY and CDR2 SAAADI come from the germline V gene. Trimming cost V 2 bases and J 9 bases, with 11 bases left between them. The CDR3: CASSEGRTVQYF. The DNA of the CDR3 is TGCGCCAGCAGTGAGGGCAGGACCGTGCAGTACTTC.

In its sample, this clonotype was seen many times. This sequence joins TRBV5-1 and TRBJ2-2; D unclear. V lost 4 bases, J lost 3 bases, and 13 bases lay in between. The CDR3 is 15 residues long. Germline V gene lookup returns CDR1 SGHRS and CDR2 YFSETQ. DNA of the CDR3: TGCGCCAGCAGCCTCCGGCGTGGTGACACCGGGGAGCTGTTTTTT. Translation: CASSLRRGDTGELFF.

This clonotype was recorded a few times. The V and J genes are TRBV2 and TRBJ2-7; D may be TRBD2 (6 bases). Germline V gene sequence: CDR1 SNHLY, CDR2 FYNNEI. CDR3 size: 12 residues. Trimming removed 7 bases from V and 6 bases from J, with 13 bases in between. The CDR3 loop reads CASKRRGGEQYV. Here the CDR3 DNA reads TGTGCCAGCAAGCGGCGGGGAGGCGAGCAGTACGTC.

The chain carries TRBV6-2 or TRBV6-3 and TRBJ2-3, with no clear D. The V and J ends lost 6 bases and 4 bases respectively, with 14 bases between them. The CDR3 extends over 14 amino acids. Germline V CDR1 and CDR2: MNHEY, SVGEGT. CDR3 region: CASSPLWNADTQYF. Here the CDR3 DNA reads TGTGCCAGCAGCCCGTTGTGGAACGCAGATACGCAGTATTTT.

The J gene is TRBJ2-5, the V gene TRBV2; the D is unclear. Trimming shortened V by 4 bases and J by 3 bases, and 21 bases separated the two germline ends. This CDR3 region has 17 residues. Germline assignment: CDR1 SNHLY and CDR2 FYNNEI. The DNA of the CDR3 is TGTGCCAGCAGTGGACCTGGAAATCGTGTTCCAGAAGAGACCCAGTACTTC. It yields the protein CASSGPGNRVPEETQYF.

This clonotype has only one observation. This sequence joins TRBV11-1 and TRBJ2-2; 11 nucleotides align to TRBD2. V lost 7 bases and J lost 6; bases outside the gene matches: 4. Germline lookup yields CDR1 SGHAT and CDR2 FQDESV (reference sequence). The CDR3 is 14 amino acids. The CDR3 sequence: CASNSGGASGELFF. For the CDR3, the DNA is TGTGCCAGCAATAGCGGGGGGGCCTCCGGGGAGCTGTTTTTT.

CDR3 coding DNA: TGTGCCAGCAGCTTTTCTCGGGGCTTTGGGTTGAATGAGCAGTTCTTC. It yields the protein CASSFSRGFGLNEQFF. This chain joins TRBV11-2 and TRBJ2-1; D might be TRBD1 or TRBD2, each matching 5 bases. The CDR3 is 16 amino acids. Trimming cost V 3 bases and J 7 bases, with 19 bases left between them. Germline V gene data show CDR1 as SGHAT and CDR2 as FQNNGV. Based on the CDR3 plus reference TRBV11-2 and TRBJ2-1, the full variable domain is EAGVAQSPRYKIIEKRQSVAFWCNPISGHATLYWYQQILGQGPKLLIQFQNNGVVDDSQLPKDRFSAERLKGVDSTLKIQPAKLEDSAVYLCASSFSRGFGLNEQFFGPGTRLTVL.

The gene calls are TRBV4-2 and TRBJ2-7; a weak D match, TRBD2 (6 bases). Germline values: CDR1 LGHNA, CDR2 YNFKEQ. Trimming removed 3 bases at V and 2 bases at J, with 11 bases between. The CDR3 is 14 amino acids. The CDR3 nucleotides are TGTGCCAGCAGCCAGCGACTAGAACCCTACGAGCAGTACTTC. Encoded protein: CASSQRLEPYEQYF.

This clonotype was recorded a few times. CDR3 nucleotide sequence: TGTGCCAGCAGCTTAACGGGGTCTAGTCCAGGGCACGATACGCAGTATTTT. This encodes CASSLTGSSPGHDTQYF. The V call is TRBV7-3, the J call TRBJ2-3; TRBD1 is a possible D gene (5 bases). From germline, CDR1 is SGHTA and CDR2 FQGTGA. The ends were cut back, 0 bases at V and 6 bases at J, with 19 bases in the middle. This CDR3 contains 17 residues.

This chain joins TRBV20-1 and TRBJ2-6, with TRBD1 identical over 9 bases. The CDR3 extends over 15 amino acids. CDR1 DFQATT and CDR2 SNEGSKA come from the germline V gene (reference sequence). With V trimmed by 2 bases and J by 4 bases, 3 bases remained unmatched. Here the CDR3 reads CSARHRGQGANVLTF. The CDR3 DNA follows: TGCAGTGCTAGACACAGGGGGCAAGGGGCCAACGTCCTGACTTTC.

The chain has TRBV23-1 and TRBJ2-3; D is possibly TRBD2 (5 bases). TRBV23-1 is marked as an open reading frame, function uncertain. The CDR3 covers 14 residues. The germline V and J ends were trimmed by 0 bases and 3 bases, with 7 bases remaining between them. This CDR3 is CASSQSRRTDTQYF. The CDR3 DNA is TGCGCCAGCAGTCAATCGCGGAGGACAGATACGCAGTATTTT.

This sequence joins TRBV4-1 and TRBJ2-7; tentatively, D is TRBD1 (6 bases). The CDR3 has 14 residues. Trimming shortened V by 3 bases and J by 1 base, and 10 bases separated the two germline ends. Germline CDR1 and CDR2: MGHRA and YSYEKL. In DNA, the CDR3 is TGCGCCAGCAGCCACCCCGACAGGTCCTACGAGCAGTACGTC. Encoded protein: CASSHPDRSYEQYV.

This clonotype was recorded a few times. This rearrangement joins TRBV3-1 to TRBJ2-1; the match to TRBD1 covers 7 bases. The germline CDR1 and CDR2 sequences are LGHDT and YNNKEL (reference sequence). This CDR3 contains 13 residues. Unmatched junction bases numbered 5, after V lost 6 bases and J lost 6 bases. This CDR3 reads CASRKEGANEQFF. In nucleotides, the CDR3 is TGTGCCAGCAGAAAAGAGGGGGCCAATGAGCAGTTCTTC.

This clonotype was found a few times. The V call is TRBV11-2, the J call TRBJ1-1, with a weak D call TRBD1 (6 bases). The CDR3 totals 15 residues. The V gene lost 8 bases and the J gene lost 3 bases, with 19 bases spanning the gap. CDR1 SGHAT and CDR2 FQNNGV come from the germline V gene. The CDR3 region has the DNA TGTGCCAGCCGTCAAGGGGGGGGGCGCGACACTGAAGCTTTCTTT. Translating it yields CASRQGGGRDTEAFF.

The V and J genes are TRBV19 and TRBJ2-3, with 9 bases fitting TRBD2. The CDR3 extends over 15 amino acids. J lost 3 bases, V lost 3 bases, and 4 bases had no gene match. The germline gives CDR1 LNHDA, CDR2 SQIVND (reference sequence). CDR3 sequence (DNA): TGTGCCAGTAGTATCAGCGGGGGGCGGACAGATACGCAGTATTTT. Amino acid sequence: CASSISGGRTDTQYF.

The chain couples TRBV12-3 or TRBV12-4 to TRBJ2-1, with TRBD2 matching over 7 bases. The CDR3 loop spans 15 amino acids. Losses at the gene ends were 7 bases for V and 8 bases for J; bases not matched to a gene: 14. The DNA of the CDR3 is TGTGCCAGCAACAACCCGGGACTACCACACCATGAGCAGTTCTTC. Translating it yields CASNNPGLPHHEQFF.

This clonotype was seen more than once but under ten times. This sequence joins TRBV12-5 and TRBJ2-1, with D possibly called TRBD1 or TRBD2 (5 bases each). Per the germline V gene, CDR1 is LGHNT and CDR2 is FRNRAP. Trimming pared 0 bases from V and 11 bases from J, leaving 20 bases between. CDR3 length equals 16 residues. The CDR3 DNA follows: TGTGCTAGTGGTTTGGTAACATCCGGGACCCTAGAAAAGCAGTTCTTC. Its translation is CASGLVTSGTLEKQFF.

The chain has TRBV5-1 and TRBJ2-3, with D perhaps matching TRBD1 (6 bases). V was clipped by 5 bases and J by 4 bases, with 17 bases between them. The CDR3 is 15 residues long. Germline-derived CDR1 and CDR2 are SGHRS and YFSETQ. The CDR3 coding sequence is TGCGCCAGCAGACGAGGGGGTACCGTGGCAGATACGCAGTATTTT. Translation gives CASRRGGTVADTQYF.

V and J are TRBV28 and TRBJ2-5; 10 positions match TRBD2. The CDR3 covers 17 residues. With V trimmed by 6 bases and J by 4 bases, 14 bases remained unmatched. Germline-derived CDR1 and CDR2 are MDHEN and SYDVKM. The CDR3 is CASSPPTSSGSAETQYF. DNA of the CDR3: TGTGCCAGCAGCCCACCTACATCTAGCGGGAGTGCAGAGACCCAGTACTTC. Full variable domain (remainder filled in from reference TRBV28 and TRBJ2-5): DVKVTQSSRYLVKRTGEKVFLECVQDMDHENMFWYRQDPGLGLRLIYFSYDVKMKEKGDIPEGYSVSREKKERFSLILESASTNQTSMYLCASSPPTSSGSAETQYFGPGTRLLVL.

This clonotype was counted a few times. J is TRBJ2-5 and V is TRBV20-1; possible D gene TRBD1, 5 bases. Germline V gene data show CDR1 as DFQATT and CDR2 as SNEGSKA (reference sequence). V lost 0 bases and J lost 1, with 9 bases in between. The CDR3 covers 14 residues. The chain's CDR3 is CSARDPGFQETQYF. DNA of the CDR3: TGCAGTGCTAGAGATCCAGGGTTCCAAGAGACCCAGTACTTC.

The J gene is TRBJ1-2, the V gene TRBV6-1; 7 positions match TRBD1. The V gene's germline CDR1 is MNHNS and CDR2 SASEGT. The CDR3 runs to 13 residues. V was pared by 4 bases and J by 7 bases, with 6 bases of the junction left unmatched. This CDR3 is CASSGGTDSGYTF. As DNA, the CDR3 is TGTGCCAGCAGTGGAGGGACAGACTCTGGCTACACCTTC.

This sequence joins TRBV11-2 and TRBJ2-3, with D uncertain. Per germline, CDR1 SGHAT and CDR2 FQNNGV. CDR3 length equals 13 residues. Trimming took off 5 bases at V and 5 bases at J, with 11 bases between the two ends. This CDR3 reads CASSRDLQDTQYF. CDR3 in DNA: TGTGCCAGCAGCCGTGACCTTCAAGATACGCAGTATTTT.

The chain recombines TRBV3-1 with TRBJ2-7; 8 nucleotides align to TRBD2. Per germline, CDR1 LGHDT and CDR2 YNNKEL (reference sequence). The J segment lost 5 bases and the V segment lost 0 bases, leaving 9 bases of the junction unmatched. This CDR3 region has 16 residues. The chain's CDR3 is CASSQETTGGGHEQYF. The CDR3 nucleotides are TGTGCCAGCAGCCAAGAGACTACGGGAGGGGGGCACGAGCAGTACTTC.